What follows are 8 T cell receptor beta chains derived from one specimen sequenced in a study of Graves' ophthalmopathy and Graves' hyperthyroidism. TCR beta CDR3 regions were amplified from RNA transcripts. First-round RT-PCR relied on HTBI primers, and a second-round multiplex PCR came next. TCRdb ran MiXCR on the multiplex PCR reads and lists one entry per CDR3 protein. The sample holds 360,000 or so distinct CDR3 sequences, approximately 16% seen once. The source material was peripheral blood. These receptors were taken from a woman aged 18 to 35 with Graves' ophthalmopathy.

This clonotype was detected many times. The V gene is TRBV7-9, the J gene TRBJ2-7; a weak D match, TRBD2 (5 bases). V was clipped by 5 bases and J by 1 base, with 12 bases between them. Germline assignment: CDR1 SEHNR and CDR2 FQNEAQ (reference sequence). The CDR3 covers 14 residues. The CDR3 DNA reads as TGTGCCAGCAGCCATTCCGGGGATTCCTACGAGCAGTACTTC. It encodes CASSHSGDSYEQYF. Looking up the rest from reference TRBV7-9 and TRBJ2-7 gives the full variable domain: DTGVSQNPRHKITKRGQNVTFRCDPISEHNRLYWYRQTLGQGPEFLTYFQNEAQLEKSRLLSDRFSAERPKGSFSTLEIQRTEQGDSAMYLCASSHSGDSYEQYFGPGTRLTVT.

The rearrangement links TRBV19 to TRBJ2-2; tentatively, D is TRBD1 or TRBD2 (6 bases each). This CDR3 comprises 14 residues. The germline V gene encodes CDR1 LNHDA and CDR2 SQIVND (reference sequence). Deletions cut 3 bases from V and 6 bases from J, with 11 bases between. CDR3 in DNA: TGTGCCAGTAGTATCACCGGGGGCCCCGGGGAGCTGTTTTTT. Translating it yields CASSITGGPGELFF.

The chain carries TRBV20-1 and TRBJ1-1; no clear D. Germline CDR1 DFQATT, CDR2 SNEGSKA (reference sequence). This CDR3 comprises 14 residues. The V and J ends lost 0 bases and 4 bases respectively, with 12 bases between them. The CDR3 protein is CSARDATTGTEAFF. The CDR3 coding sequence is TGCAGTGCTAGAGATGCGACCACGGGCACTGAAGCTTTCTTT.

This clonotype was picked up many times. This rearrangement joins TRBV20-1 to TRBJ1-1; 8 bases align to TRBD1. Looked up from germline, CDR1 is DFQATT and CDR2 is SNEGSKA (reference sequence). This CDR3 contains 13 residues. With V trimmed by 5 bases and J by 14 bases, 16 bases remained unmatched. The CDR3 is CSASRRSGTGSFF. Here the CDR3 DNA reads TGCAGTGCTTCTAGACGGTCCGGGACAGGATCATTCTTT.

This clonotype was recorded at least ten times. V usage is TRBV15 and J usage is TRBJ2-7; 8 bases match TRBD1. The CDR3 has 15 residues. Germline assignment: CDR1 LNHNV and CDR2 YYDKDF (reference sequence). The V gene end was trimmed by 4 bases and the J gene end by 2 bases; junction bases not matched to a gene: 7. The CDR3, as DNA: TGTGCCACCAGCAACCTTCGGGACAGGACCTACGAGCAGTACTTC. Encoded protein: CATSNLRDRTYEQYF. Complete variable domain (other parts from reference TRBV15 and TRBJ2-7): DAMVIQNPRYQVTQFGKPVTLSCSQTLNHNVMYWYQQKSSQAPKLLFHYYDKDFNNEADTPDNFQSRRPNTSFCFLDIRSPGLGDTAMYLCATSNLRDRTYEQYFGPGTRLTVT.

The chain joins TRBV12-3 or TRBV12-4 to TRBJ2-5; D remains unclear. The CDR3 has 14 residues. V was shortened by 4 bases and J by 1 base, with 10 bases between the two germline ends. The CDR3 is CASSWIGFQETQYF. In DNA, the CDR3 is TGTGCCAGCAGTTGGATCGGGTTCCAAGAGACCCAGTACTTC.

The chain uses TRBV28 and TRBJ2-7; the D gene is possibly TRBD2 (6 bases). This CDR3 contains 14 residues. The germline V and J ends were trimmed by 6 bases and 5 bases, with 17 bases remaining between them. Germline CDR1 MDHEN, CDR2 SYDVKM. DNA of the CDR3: TGTGCCAGCAGCCAGACGGTGGAGGGTAACGAGCAGTACTTC. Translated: CASSQTVEGNEQYF.

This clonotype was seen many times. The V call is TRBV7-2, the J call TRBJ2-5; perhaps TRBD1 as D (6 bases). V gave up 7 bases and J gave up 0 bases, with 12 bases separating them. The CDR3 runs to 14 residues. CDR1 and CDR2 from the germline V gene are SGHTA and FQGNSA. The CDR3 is CASKVRDNQETQYF. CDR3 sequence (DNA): TGTGCCAGCAAGGTCCGGGACAACCAAGAGACCCAGTACTTC. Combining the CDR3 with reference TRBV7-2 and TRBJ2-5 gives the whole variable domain GAGVSQSPSNKVTEKGKDVELRCDPISGHTALYWYRQSLGQGLEFLIYFQGNSAPDKSGLPSDRFSAERTGGSVSTLTIQRTQQEDSAVYLCASKVRDNQETQYFGPGTRLLVL.